This TCR beta chain is from a study of T cells after yellow fever vaccination (dated by TCRdb to about 2019). Context from the whole study: Libraries from fractions with low cell numbers were prepared with the SMART-Seq v4 Ultra Low Input RNA kit. To track T-cell clones before and after primary and booster YFV17D yellow fever vaccination, bulk TCR alpha and beta repertoires were sequenced longitudinally. The cohort comprised two healthy male donors, one aged 18 to 30 and one aged 30 to 40 years. Blood was collected at multiple timepoints before and after primary and secondary immunization, and bulk PBMC replicates and cell subsets were isolated.

TCR cDNA was synthesized by 5'RACE template switching, which introduced a universal primer site and unique molecular identifiers. Priming for cDNA synthesis came from both the TCR alpha and TCR beta constant segments. Libraries were amplified in two PCR steps, with sample barcodes and sequencing adapters added in the second step. Sequencing of libraries was done on Illumina HiSeq 2500 (2x100 bp) or NovaSeq (2x150 bp). As for how the authors treated the data: Reads were demultiplexed and collapsed into UMI consensus sequences with MIGEC, and V(D)J alignment was performed with MiXCR. Clonotypes responding to the vaccine were identified with edgeR on replicate PBMC samples, with the criteria of FDR below 0.01 and a log2 fold change above 5 up to day 15. Bulk clonotypes were assigned CD4 or CD8 identity according to which sequenced CD4 or CD8 repertoire held them at higher abundance. TCRdb reran the public reads through fastp at Q25 and MiXCR, keeping productive beta chains. One record per CDR3 amino acid sequence lists the most common genes and DNA. The V and J calls follow TCRdb's processing rather than the paper's. This sample comprises 150,000 or so distinct CDR3 sequences, just over 6.5% of them detected only once. The top ten constitute under 0.7% of the sample.

What the study reported, not specific to this receptor: Because abundant contaminating clonotypes from the bulk population could be contained in FACS-sorted repertoires, computational filtering was required. Because only a couple of donors were included in the study, the extent to which the findings can be generalized is limited. After the booster, most of the clones that had expanded following primary vaccination were detected again (roughly 96% of CD4 and around 90% of CD8), which suggests that memory was broadly maintained. A small share of clonotypes occurred in both CD4 and CD8 compartments, likely arising from convergent recombination. Compared with the primary T-cell response, the secondary T-cell response was faster but weaker, reaching its peak on day 5 rather than on day 15.

Interpreted using the paper, the treatment or condition label stands for: live attenuated yellow fever vaccine strain. PBMCs were isolated from peripheral blood using a standard Ficoll-Paque protocol. Dynabeads CD4 and CD8 positive selection kits were used to isolate CD4 and CD8 T-cell fractions. TriZol was used to extract RNA from bulk PBMCs, from CD4 and CD8 fractions, and from dextramer-positive and dextramer-negative fractions. To note about this clonotype: Its antigen is currently not known. No qualities accompany the bases; no much larger clone lies one base away.

This TCR was sampled from a man aged 25 to 40 who received the YFV17D yellow fever vaccine. Sequenced here: CD4+ T cells sorted from PBMCs, sampled 10 days after the yellow fever booster vaccination.

The DNA is as follows: TGTGCCTGGATCCTCTCGGGTGCGCAGTACTTC. Translated, this gives CAWILSGAQYF. The rearrangement joined TRBV30 to TRBJ2-7; the D gene cannot be resolved reliably. CDR1 is given as GTSNPN and CDR2 as SVGIG, both from the germline V gene (reference sequence). The junction shows trimming of 4 bases on V and 9 bases on J, plus 13 bases between the germline ends. Including cysteine and phenylalanine, the CDR3 has 11 amino acids. CDR3 DNA only is kept here, 33 bases in frame from base 1.